This entry concerns a single T cell receptor beta chain. Its antigen is currently unknown. The data stem from a study of identical twins. Broader study findings: A cross-sectional statistical analysis, not follow-up of the same donors, supported the conclusions.

The CDR3 length is 15 residues. Germline values: CDR1 MNHNY, CDR2 SVGAGI (reference sequence). Trimming took off 2 bases at V and 2 bases at J, with 13 bases between the two ends. TCRdb called the 5' RACE reads again in MiXCR, with one record for every CDR3 protein. Among 1.5 million to 2 million distinct CDR3 sequences, around 29% were seen once, and the ten largest hold 0.27%. Sample: cord blood. The clonotype comes from a newborn girl in good health. The V call is TRBV6-6, the J call TRBJ2-7; D is ambiguous. The CDR3: CASSYGTPGAYEQYF. The CDR3 DNA reads as TGTGCCAGCAGTTACGGAACCCCTGGGGCCTACGAGCAGTACTTC.